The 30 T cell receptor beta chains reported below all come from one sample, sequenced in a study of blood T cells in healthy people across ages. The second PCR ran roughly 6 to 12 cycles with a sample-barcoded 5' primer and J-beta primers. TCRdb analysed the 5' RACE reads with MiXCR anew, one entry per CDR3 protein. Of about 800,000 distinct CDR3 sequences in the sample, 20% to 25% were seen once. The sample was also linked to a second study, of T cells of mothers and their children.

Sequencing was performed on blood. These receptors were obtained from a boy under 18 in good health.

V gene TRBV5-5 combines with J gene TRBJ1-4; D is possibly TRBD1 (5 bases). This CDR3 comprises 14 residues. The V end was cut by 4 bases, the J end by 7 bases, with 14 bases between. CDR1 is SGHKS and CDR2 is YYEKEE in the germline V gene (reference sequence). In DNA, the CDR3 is TGTGCCAGCAGCCGCAGGGTAGGCGGTGAAAAACTGTTTTTT. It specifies CASSRRVGGEKLFF.

CDR3 nucleotides: TGTGCCAGCAGTTACTCCGGGGGAAACATTCAGTACTTC. Translating it yields CASSYSGGNIQYF. The chain combines TRBV6-2 or TRBV6-3 with TRBJ2-4; D perhaps matches TRBD2 (6 bases). Trimming cost V 0 bases and J 6 bases, with 6 bases left between them. The CDR3 covers 13 residues. From germline, CDR1 is MNHEY and CDR2 SVGEGT.

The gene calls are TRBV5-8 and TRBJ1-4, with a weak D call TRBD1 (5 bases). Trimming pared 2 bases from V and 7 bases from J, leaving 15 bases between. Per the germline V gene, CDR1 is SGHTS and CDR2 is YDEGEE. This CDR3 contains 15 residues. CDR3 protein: CASSFGDGKGEKLFF. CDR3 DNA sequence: TGTGCCAGCAGCTTTGGGGACGGAAAAGGTGAAAAACTGTTTTTT.

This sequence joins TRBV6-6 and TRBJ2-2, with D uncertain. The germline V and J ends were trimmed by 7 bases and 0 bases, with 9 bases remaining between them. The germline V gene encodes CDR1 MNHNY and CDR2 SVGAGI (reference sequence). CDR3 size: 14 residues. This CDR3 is CASNTDPNTGELFF. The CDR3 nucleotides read TGTGCCAGCAATACAGACCCGAACACCGGGGAGCTGTTTTTT.

CDR3 DNA sequence: TGCAGTACTCACGGCATGGCTTCTTACAATGAGCAGTTCTTC. It is translated as CSTHGMASYNEQFF. The V and J genes are TRBV20-1 and TRBJ2-1; D gene ambiguous. Deletions cut 8 bases from V and 4 bases from J, with 18 bases between. Germline CDR1 and CDR2: DFQATT and SNEGSKA (reference sequence). CDR3 length equals 14 residues.

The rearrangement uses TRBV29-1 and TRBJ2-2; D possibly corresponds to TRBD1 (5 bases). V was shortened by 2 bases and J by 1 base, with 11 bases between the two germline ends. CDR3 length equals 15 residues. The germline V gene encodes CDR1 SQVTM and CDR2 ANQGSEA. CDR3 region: CSVEKGTGNTGELFF. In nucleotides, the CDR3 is TGCAGCGTTGAAAAGGGAACAGGGAACACCGGGGAGCTGTTTTTT.

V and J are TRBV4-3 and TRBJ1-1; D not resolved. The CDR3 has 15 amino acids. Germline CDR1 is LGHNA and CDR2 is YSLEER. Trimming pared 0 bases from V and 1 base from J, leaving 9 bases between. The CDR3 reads CASSQDRAGNTEAFF. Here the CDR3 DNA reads TGCGCCAGCAGCCAAGATCGGGCAGGGAACACTGAAGCTTTCTTT.

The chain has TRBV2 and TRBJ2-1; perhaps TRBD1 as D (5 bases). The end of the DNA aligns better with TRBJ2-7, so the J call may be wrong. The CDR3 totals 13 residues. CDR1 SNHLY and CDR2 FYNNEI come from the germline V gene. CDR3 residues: CASSRLGRNEQYF. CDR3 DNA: TGTGCCAGCAGTCGACTGGGGCGGAACGAGCAGTACTTC.

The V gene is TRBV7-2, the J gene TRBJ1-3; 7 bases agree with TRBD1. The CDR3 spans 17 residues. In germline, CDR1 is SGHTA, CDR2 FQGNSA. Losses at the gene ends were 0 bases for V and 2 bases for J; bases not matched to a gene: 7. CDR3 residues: CASSLASTGSPGNTIYF. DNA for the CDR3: TGTGCCAGCAGCTTAGCGTCGACAGGGTCTCCTGGAAACACCATATATTTT.

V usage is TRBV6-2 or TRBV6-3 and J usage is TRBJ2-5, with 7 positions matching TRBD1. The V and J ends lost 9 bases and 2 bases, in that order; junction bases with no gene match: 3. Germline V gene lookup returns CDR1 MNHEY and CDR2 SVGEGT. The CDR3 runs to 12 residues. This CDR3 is CASGQVQETQYF. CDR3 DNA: TGTGCCAGTGGACAGGTACAAGAGACCCAGTACTTC.

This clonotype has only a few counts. In nucleotides, the CDR3 is TGTGCCAGTAGGTTGGAGGCCCAGTACTTC. This gives the protein CASRLEAQYF. The rearrangement links TRBV2 to TRBJ2-5; TRBD2 is a possible D gene (5 bases). Germline V lookup: CDR1 SNHLY, CDR2 FYNNEI. Trimming took off 9 bases at V and 9 bases at J, with 11 bases between the two ends. The CDR3 runs to 10 residues.

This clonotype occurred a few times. CDR3 region: CASSFSGQTTDTQYF. CDR3 coding DNA: TGTGCCAGCAGCTTCTCGGGACAAACCACAGATACGCAGTATTTT. The chain combines TRBV14 with TRBJ2-3; D is possibly TRBD1 (6 bases). Trimming left V 5 bases short and J 2 bases short, with 14 bases between. This CDR3 is 15 amino acids long. In germline, CDR1 is SGHDN, CDR2 FVKESK.

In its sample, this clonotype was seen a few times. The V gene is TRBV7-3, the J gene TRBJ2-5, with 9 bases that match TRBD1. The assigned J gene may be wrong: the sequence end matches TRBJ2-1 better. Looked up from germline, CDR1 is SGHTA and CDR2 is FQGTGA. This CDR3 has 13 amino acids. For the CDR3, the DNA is TGTGCCAGCAGCTCTACAGGGGGCAACGAGCAGTTCTTC. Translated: CASSSTGGNEQFF.

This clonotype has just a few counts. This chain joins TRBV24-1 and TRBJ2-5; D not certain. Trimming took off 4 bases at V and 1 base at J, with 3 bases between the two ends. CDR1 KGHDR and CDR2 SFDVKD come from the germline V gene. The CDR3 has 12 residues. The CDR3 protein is CATSDSQETQYF. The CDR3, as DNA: TGTGCCACCAGTGACAGCCAAGAGACCCAGTACTTC.

The CDR3 region is CASTHLSSGNTEAFF. CDR3 DNA: TGTGCCAGCACCCACCTTAGTTCAGGGAACACTGAAGCTTTCTTT. V usage is TRBV25-1 and J usage is TRBJ1-1, with no clear D. Germline lookup yields CDR1 MGHDK and CDR2 SYGVNS. This CDR3 region has 15 residues. Trimming stripped 7 bases from V and 1 base from J, with 16 bases between.

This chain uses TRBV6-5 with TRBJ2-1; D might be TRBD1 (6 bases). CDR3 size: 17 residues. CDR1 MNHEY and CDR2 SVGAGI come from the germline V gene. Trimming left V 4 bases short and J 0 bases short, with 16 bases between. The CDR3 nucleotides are TGTGCCAGCAGTTTATCGACAGGCCCGAGCTCCTACAATGAGCAGTTCTTC. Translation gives CASSLSTGPSSYNEQFF.

CDR3 protein: CASSRGLAGVLTQDTQYF. CDR3 DNA: TGCGCCAGCAGCCGGGGACTAGCGGGAGTTCTCACCCAAGATACGCAGTATTTT. J is TRBJ2-3 and V is TRBV4-1, with 14 bases identical to TRBD2. V trimming: 4 bases; J trimming: 5 bases; junction bases outside the gene matches: 11. This CDR3 region has 18 residues. Germline lookup yields CDR1 MGHRA and CDR2 YSYEKL.

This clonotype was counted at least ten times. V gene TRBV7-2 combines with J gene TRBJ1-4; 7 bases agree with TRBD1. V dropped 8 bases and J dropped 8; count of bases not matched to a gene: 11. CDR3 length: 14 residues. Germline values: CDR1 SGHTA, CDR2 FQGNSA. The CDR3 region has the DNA TGTGCCAGCCGCCTACAGGGGCTAGAGGAAAAACTGTTTTTT. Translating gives CASRLQGLEEKLFF.

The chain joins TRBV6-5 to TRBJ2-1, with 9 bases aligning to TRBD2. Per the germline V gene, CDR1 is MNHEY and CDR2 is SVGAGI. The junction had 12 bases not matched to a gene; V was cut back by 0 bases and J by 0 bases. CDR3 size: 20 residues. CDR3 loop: CASSYSGAGGPRSSYNEQFF. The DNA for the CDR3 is TGTGCCAGCAGTTACTCGGGAGCGGGGGGTCCTCGTAGCTCCTACAATGAGCAGTTCTTC.

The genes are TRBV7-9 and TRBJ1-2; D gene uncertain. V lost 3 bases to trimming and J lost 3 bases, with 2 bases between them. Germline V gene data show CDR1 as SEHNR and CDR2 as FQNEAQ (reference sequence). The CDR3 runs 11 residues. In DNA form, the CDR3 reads TGTGCCAGCAGCTTCCACTATGGCTACACCTTC. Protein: CASSFHYGYTF.

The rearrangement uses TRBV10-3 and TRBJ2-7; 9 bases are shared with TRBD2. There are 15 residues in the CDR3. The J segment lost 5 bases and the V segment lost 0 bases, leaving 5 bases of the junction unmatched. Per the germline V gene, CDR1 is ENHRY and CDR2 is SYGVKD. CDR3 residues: CAISESPAGGNEQYF. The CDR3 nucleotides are TGTGCCATCAGTGAGTCCCCAGCGGGAGGAAACGAGCAGTACTTC.

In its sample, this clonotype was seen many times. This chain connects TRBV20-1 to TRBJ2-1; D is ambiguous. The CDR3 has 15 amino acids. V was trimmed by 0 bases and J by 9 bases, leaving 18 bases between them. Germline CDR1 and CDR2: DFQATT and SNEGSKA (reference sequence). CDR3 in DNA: TGCAGTGCTAGAGATCCGGCTAGAACATTCGGTGAGCAGTTCTTC. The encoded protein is CSARDPARTFGEQFF.

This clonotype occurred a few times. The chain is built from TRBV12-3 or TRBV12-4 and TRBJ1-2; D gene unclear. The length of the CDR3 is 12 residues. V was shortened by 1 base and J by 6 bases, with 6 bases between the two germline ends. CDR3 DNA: TGTGCCAGCAGTTTAGAGGGTGATGGCTACACCTTC. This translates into CASSLEGDGYTF.

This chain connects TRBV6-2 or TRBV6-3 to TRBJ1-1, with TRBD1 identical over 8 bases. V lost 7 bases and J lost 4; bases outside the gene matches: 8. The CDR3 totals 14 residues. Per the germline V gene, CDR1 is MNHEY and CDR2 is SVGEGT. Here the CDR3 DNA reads TGTGCCAGCATCGACAGGGGTACGACCACTGAAGCTTTCTTT. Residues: CASIDRGTTTEAFF.

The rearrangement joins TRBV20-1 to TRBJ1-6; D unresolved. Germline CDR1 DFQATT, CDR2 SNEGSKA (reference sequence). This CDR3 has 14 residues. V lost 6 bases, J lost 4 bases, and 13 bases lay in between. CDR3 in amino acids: CSAPGAPYNSPLHF. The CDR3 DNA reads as TGCAGTGCCCCGGGTGCCCCTTATAATTCACCCCTCCACTTT.

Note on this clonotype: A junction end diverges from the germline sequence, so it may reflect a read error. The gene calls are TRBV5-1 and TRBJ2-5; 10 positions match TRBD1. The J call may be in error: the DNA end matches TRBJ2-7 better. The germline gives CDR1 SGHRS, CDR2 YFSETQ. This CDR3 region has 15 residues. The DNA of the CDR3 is TGCGCCGGCAGCCCTACGGGACAGGGGATGTACGAGCAGTACTTC. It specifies CAGSPTGQGMYEQYF.

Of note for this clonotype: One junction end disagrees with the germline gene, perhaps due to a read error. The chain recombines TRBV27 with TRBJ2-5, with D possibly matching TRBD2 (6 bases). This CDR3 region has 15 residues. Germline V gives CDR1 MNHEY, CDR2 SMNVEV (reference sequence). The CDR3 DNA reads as TGTGCCAGCAGTTTATCTGGGGGGATACAAGAGACCCAGCACTTC. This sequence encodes CASSLSGGIQETQHF.

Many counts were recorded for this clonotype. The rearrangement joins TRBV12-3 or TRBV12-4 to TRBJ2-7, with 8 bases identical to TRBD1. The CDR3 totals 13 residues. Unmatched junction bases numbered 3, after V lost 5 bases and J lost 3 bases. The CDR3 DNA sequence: TGTGCCAGCAGTACGGGACAGGTCTACGAGCAGTACTTC. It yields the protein CASSTGQVYEQYF.

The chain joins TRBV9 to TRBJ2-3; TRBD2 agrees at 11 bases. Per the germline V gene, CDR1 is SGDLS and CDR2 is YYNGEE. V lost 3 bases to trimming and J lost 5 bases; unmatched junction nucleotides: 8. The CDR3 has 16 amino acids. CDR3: CASSEPSGGKGDTQYF. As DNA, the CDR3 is TGTGCCAGCAGCGAACCTAGCGGGGGGAAAGGAGATACGCAGTATTTT.

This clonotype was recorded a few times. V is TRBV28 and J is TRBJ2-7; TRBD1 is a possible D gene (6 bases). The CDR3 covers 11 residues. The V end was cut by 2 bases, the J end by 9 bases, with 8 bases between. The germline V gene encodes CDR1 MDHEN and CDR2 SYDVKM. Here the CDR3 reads CASSLTGMQYF. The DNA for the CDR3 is TGTGCCAGCAGTTTAACAGGGATGCAGTACTTC.